The next 32 T cell receptor beta chains were all read from a single sample in a study of cytomegalovirus exposure and HLA in healthy donors. With 60 Vbeta and 13 Jbeta primers, the PCR was carried out. Clones were sequenced by immunoSEQ multiplex PCR, and TCRdb holds only the in-frame ones, with some missing. Seen here are roughly 89,000 clones, roughly 81% observed once, and the top ten hold under 2%. Sequencing was done on a sample of PBMCs. These receptors came from a woman aged 25 to 39 in good health and CMV-seronegative.

This rearrangement joins TRBV5-6 to TRBJ1-3; TRBD1 might be the D (5 bases). V was trimmed by 0 bases and J by 0 bases, leaving 16 bases between them. The CDR3 has 18 amino acids. The V gene's germline CDR1 is SGHDT and CDR2 YYEEEE. The CDR3, as DNA: TGTGCCAGCAGCTTGGCCTGGCAGGGAAGGGGCTCTGGAAACACCATATATTTT. It encodes CASSLAWQGRGSGNTIYF. The full variable domain, completed using reference TRBV5-6 and TRBJ1-3, is DAGVTQSPTHLIKTRGQQVTLRCSPKSGHDTVSWYQQALGQGPQFIFQYYEEEERQRGNFPDRFSGHQFPNYSSELNVNALLLGDSALYLCASSLAWQGRGSGNTIYFGEGSWLTVV.

The V and J genes are TRBV5-1 and TRBJ2-3; a possible D gene is TRBD1 (5 bases). The germline V and J ends were trimmed by 0 bases and 0 bases, with 8 bases remaining between them. Germline loops: CDR1 SGHRS, CDR2 YFSETQ. This CDR3 is 15 amino acids long. CDR3 loop: CASSLGGFSTDTQYF. CDR3 coding DNA: TGCGCCAGCAGCTTGGGGGGCTTTAGCACAGATACGCAGTATTTT.

The V gene is TRBV5-4, the J gene TRBJ2-7; 12 positions agree with TRBD1. This CDR3 has 16 residues. J gave up 6 bases and V 4 bases, and 11 bases lay outside the gene matches. Germline V CDR1 and CDR2: SGHNT, YYREEE (reference sequence). The CDR3 DNA reads as TGTGCCAGCAGCGGCGTCGGGGACAGGGGGCCCGGCGAGCAGTACTTC. This sequence encodes CASSGVGDRGPGEQYF.

The CDR3 region has the DNA TGTGCCAGCAGCTCCCCGGGAAGGGGGGAGCTGTTTTTT. Amino acids: CASSSPGRGELFF. The chain employs TRBV13 and TRBJ2-2; D is perhaps TRBD2 (5 bases). Germline V gene data show CDR1 as PRHDT and CDR2 as FYEKMQ (reference sequence). The V end lost 4 bases, the J end lost 8 bases, and 11 bases lay between the germline ends. The CDR3 runs 13 residues.

This clone turned up a few times. This sequence joins TRBV25-1 and TRBJ2-3; tentative D call: TRBD1 (5 bases). Trimming pared 5 bases from V and 0 bases from J, leaving 12 bases between. CDR1 is MGHDK and CDR2 is SYGVNS in the germline V gene. The CDR3 has 15 amino acids. In nucleotides, the CDR3 is TGTGCCAGCAGTACGCTGGGGCAGAGCACAGATACGCAGTATTTT. It encodes CASSTLGQSTDTQYF.

The chain carries TRBV7-6 and TRBJ2-3; TRBD2 is a possible D gene (5 bases). The CDR3 contains 18 residues. Per the germline V gene, CDR1 is SGHVS and CDR2 is FNYEAQ. V lost 1 base and J 0 bases, leaving 17 bases between the germline ends. Here the CDR3 DNA reads TGTGCCAGCAGCTTAGTATCGTTAGCGCGTTCTAGCACAGATACGCAGTATTTT. Amino acids: CASSLVSLARSSTDTQYF.

This clone was counted between two and nine times. The chain has TRBV2 and TRBJ2-7; TRBD1 matches at 8 bases. This CDR3 contains 14 residues. The J segment lost 4 bases and the V segment lost 2 bases, leaving 4 bases of the junction unmatched. CDR1 is SNHLY and CDR2 is FYNNEI in the germline V gene. This CDR3 is CASSEQGAMYEQYF. Here the CDR3 DNA reads TGTGCCAGCAGTGAACAGGGGGCAATGTACGAGCAGTACTTC.

This chain joins TRBV4-3 and TRBJ2-4, with D perhaps TRBD1 (6 bases). V lost 1 base, J lost 6 bases, and 13 bases lay in between. Germline V gene data show CDR1 as LGHNA and CDR2 as YSLEER. The CDR3 length is 15 residues. CDR3 in amino acids: CASSQAFRGLNIQYF. Here the CDR3 DNA reads TGCGCCAGCAGCCAAGCCTTCAGGGGTTTAAACATTCAGTACTTC.

The rearrangement joins TRBV19 to TRBJ2-2; no reliable D call. CDR1 and CDR2 from the germline V gene are LNHDA and SQIVND (reference sequence). Trimming took off 0 bases at V and 4 bases at J, with 15 bases between the two ends. This CDR3 spans 17 amino acids. The CDR3 loop reads CASSIDLGSLVTGELFF. The CDR3 DNA reads as TGTGCCAGTAGTATAGATCTTGGCTCTTTGGTCACCGGGGAGCTGTTTTTT.

The V gene is TRBV9, the J gene TRBJ1-1; possibly TRBD1 for D (6 bases). This CDR3 comprises 15 residues. Per germline, CDR1 SGDLS and CDR2 YYNGEE. Deletions cut 4 bases from V and 4 bases from J, with 17 bases between. CDR3 DNA sequence: TGTGCCAGCAGCCCCTCGGGGGGGGCTGCCACTGAAGCTTTCTTT. This translates into CASSPSGGAATEAFF.

The rearrangement links TRBV27 to TRBJ1-2; no definite D call. Germline values: CDR1 MNHEY, CDR2 SMNVEV (reference sequence). The CDR3 loop spans 14 amino acids. V was cut by 2 bases and J by 7 bases, with 14 bases left in between. The chain's CDR3 is CASSLAGRRRGYTF. The CDR3 nucleotides are TGTGCCAGCAGTTTAGCGGGCCGACGGCGTGGCTACACCTTC.

This clone showed up just a few times. V and J are TRBV5-1 and TRBJ2-7; TRBD2 matches 8 bases. J lost 5 bases, V lost 4 bases, and 8 bases had no gene match. The CDR3 has 14 amino acids. From germline, CDR1 is SGHRS and CDR2 YFSETQ. The CDR3 here is CASSRTSSIDEQYF. CDR3 nucleotides: TGCGCCAGCAGCCGGACTAGCAGTATCGACGAGCAGTACTTC.

This clone was counted a single time. The CDR3 sequence: CASSRISGSSYEQYF. CDR3 bases: TGTGCCAGCAGCAGAATCAGCGGGAGCTCCTACGAGCAGTACTTC. The chain uses TRBV21-1 and TRBJ2-7; the DNA was not compared with TRBD2, the D call given in the table. TRBV21-1 is listed as a pseudogene. The CDR3 spans 15 residues.

V gene TRBV13 combines with J gene TRBJ2-2; 8 bases fit TRBD2. The CDR3 runs to 15 residues. V dropped 6 bases and J dropped 3; count of bases not matched to a gene: 6. The germline V gene encodes CDR1 PRHDT and CDR2 FYEKMQ (reference sequence). CDR3 coding DNA: TGTGCCAGCAGTCTCCCAGCGGGGGACACCGGGGAGCTGTTTTTT. Protein: CASSLPAGDTGELFF. The variable domain in full, with the rest retrieved from reference TRBV13 and TRBJ2-2, is AAGVIQSPRHLIKEKRETATLKCYPIPRHDTVYWYQQGPGQDPQFLISFYEKMQSDKGSIPDRFSAQQFSDYHSELNMSSLELGDSALYFCASSLPAGDTGELFFGEGSRLTVL.

Of note for this clone: Other nucleotide sequences in the sample specify the same CDR3. CDR3 loop: CASSLGTGSGYTF. DNA of the CDR3: TGTGCCAGCAGCTTAGGGACAGGTTCTGGCTACACCTTC. The V gene is TRBV7-9, the J gene TRBJ1-2, with 7 positions matching TRBD1. Germline lookup yields CDR1 SEHNR and CDR2 FQNEAQ (reference sequence). V lost 1 base to trimming and J lost 7 bases; unmatched junction nucleotides: 3. CDR3 length: 13 amino acids.

CDR3 loop: CAWYRSGDTQYF. In DNA form, the CDR3 reads TGTGCCTGGTATCGTTCGGGGGATACGCAGTATTTT. The rearrangement joins TRBV30 to TRBJ2-3, with TRBD2 as a possible D gene (5 bases). CDR1 and CDR2 (germline): GTSNPN, SVGIG (reference sequence). The CDR3 spans 12 residues. V shed 5 bases and J shed 6 bases, with 12 bases lying between them.

The chain carries TRBV5-1 and TRBJ2-3, with TRBD2 matching over 9 bases. The CDR3 length is 16 residues. With V trimmed by 0 bases and J by 4 bases, 6 bases remained unmatched. Germline CDR1 reads SGHRS; CDR2 reads YFSETQ. The CDR3 is CASSLAFGGRADTQYF. CDR3 coding DNA: TGCGCCAGCAGCTTGGCCTTTGGCGGGAGGGCAGATACGCAGTATTTT.

The genes are TRBV19 and TRBJ1-1; TRBD1 might be the D (6 bases). Trimming cost V 3 bases and J 1 base, with 15 bases left between them. Germline V CDR1 and CDR2: LNHDA, SQIVND (reference sequence). The CDR3 extends over 16 amino acids. CDR3 region: CASSIRGRGKNTEAFF. The CDR3 DNA reads as TGTGCCAGTAGTATTCGGGGCAGGGGAAAGAACACTGAAGCTTTCTTT.

The chain recombines TRBV19 with TRBJ1-2, with 8 bases lining up with TRBD1. The trim removed 3 bases at V and 6 bases at J, leaving 15 bases unmatched. Germline loops: CDR1 LNHDA, CDR2 SQIVND (reference sequence). The CDR3 runs to 17 residues. CDR3 in DNA: TGTGCCAGTAGTATGGGCAGGGGGCCCTTCGACGGCCATGGCTACACCTTC. This encodes CASSMGRGPFDGHGYTF.

The chain employs TRBV27 and TRBJ2-7; weak D call: TRBD2 (6 bases). The germline CDR1 and CDR2 sequences are MNHEY and SMNVEV (reference sequence). Trimming removed 3 bases at V and 0 bases at J, with 12 bases between. The CDR3 runs to 15 residues. As DNA, the CDR3 is TGTGCCAGCAGTTTTGGCCTAGCGACCTCCTACGAGCAGTACTTC. Protein sequence: CASSFGLATSYEQYF.

On this clone itself: Other DNA sequences in this sample translate to the same CDR3. The rearrangement joins TRBV7-9 to TRBJ2-7; the D is unclear. The V gene lost 1 base and the J gene lost 0 bases, with 7 bases spanning the gap. Germline values: CDR1 SEHNR, CDR2 FQNEAQ (reference sequence). This CDR3 is 14 amino acids long. CDR3 DNA: TGTGCCAGCAGCTTAGGTGGCAACTCCTACGAGCAGTACTTC. Residues: CASSLGGNSYEQYF.

CDR3 in DNA: TGCGCCAGCAGCCAAGGGCTAGCGGCTAAAGAGACCCAGTACTTC. It encodes CASSQGLAAKETQYF. The chain uses TRBV4-1 and TRBJ2-5, with TRBD2 matching 7 bases. V gave up 1 base and J gave up 3 bases; unmatched junction bases: 5. The CDR3 sequence is 15 residues long. From germline, CDR1 is MGHRA and CDR2 YSYEKL.

In the case of this clone: Germline is not matched at one junction end, which may reflect a read error. V is TRBV28 and J is TRBJ2-7; perhaps TRBD2 as D (5 bases). Per germline, CDR1 MDHEN and CDR2 SYDVKM. This CDR3 spans 13 amino acids. The CDR3 loop is CANSFPGIYEQYF. CDR3 coding DNA: TGTGCCAACAGTTTCCCCGGGATCTACGAGCAGTACTTC.

The V and J genes are TRBV11-2 and TRBJ1-5, with a weak D call TRBD1 (5 bases). This CDR3 spans 17 amino acids. Trimming took 4 bases from V and 10 from J, leaving 26 bases between them. CDR1 is SGHAT, CDR2 FQNNGV, per germline. The CDR3 loop reads CASSSSFPGLAGSPQHF. CDR3 nucleotide sequence: TGTGCCAGCAGCTCCTCCTTTCCGGGACTGGCTGGCAGCCCCCAGCATTTT.

The table lists this clone with a count of one. The genes are TRBV30 and TRBJ1-2, with D uncertain. The CDR3 spans 14 residues. V was clipped by 0 bases and J by 0 bases, with 8 bases between them. Germline V gene data show CDR1 as GTSNPN and CDR2 as SVGIG (reference sequence). This CDR3 is CAWSVASANYGYTF. The CDR3 coding sequence is TGTGCCTGGAGTGTGGCCAGCGCTAACTATGGCTACACCTTC.

The chain links TRBV7-2 to TRBJ1-3; 9 bases map to TRBD1. This CDR3 spans 18 amino acids. Germline CDR1 reads SGHTA; CDR2 reads FQGNSA. V lost 1 base, J lost 4 bases, and 11 bases stayed unmatched. This chain's CDR3 is CASSLVGQGIGIGNTIYF. CDR3 bases: TGTGCCAGCAGCTTAGTGGGACAGGGAATCGGGATCGGAAACACCATATATTTT.

This clone appeared a few times. This chain uses TRBV27 with TRBJ2-4; 10 bases agree with TRBD2. CDR3 length: 18 amino acids. Germline V gene sequence: CDR1 MNHEY, CDR2 SMNVEV (reference sequence). The J segment lost 2 bases and the V segment lost 3 bases, leaving 10 bases of the junction unmatched. The DNA for the CDR3 is TGTGCCAGCAGTTTTAGGGTAGCGGGAGGATCCACCAAAAACATTCAGTACTTC. It encodes CASSFRVAGGSTKNIQYF.

The chain combines TRBV15 with TRBJ2-4; weak D call: TRBD2 (6 bases). CDR1 and CDR2 (germline): LNHNV, YYDKDF (reference sequence). V was pared by 7 bases and J by 0 bases, with 10 bases between. This CDR3 region has 14 residues. CDR3 coding DNA: TGTGCCACCATGAGTAGCGGAGCCAAAAACATTCAGTACTTC. Its protein is CATMSSGAKNIQYF.

A note on this clone: This CDR3 is also generated by other DNA sequences in the sample. The gene calls are TRBV18 and TRBJ2-5, with D unresolved. Trimming took 3 bases from V and 6 from J, leaving 17 bases between them. There are 15 residues in the CDR3. CDR1 and CDR2 (germline): KGHSH, LQKENI. The chain's CDR3 is CASSPVGLGLQTQYF. The CDR3 bases are TGTGCCAGCTCACCGGTCGGGTTAGGTTTGCAGACCCAGTACTTC.

This chain connects TRBV20-1 to TRBJ2-7; a weak D match, TRBD1 (6 bases). The CDR3 extends over 11 amino acids. Trimming took off 4 bases at V and 4 bases at J, with 8 bases between the two ends. Germline values: CDR1 DFQATT, CDR2 SNEGSKA (reference sequence). The CDR3 loop is CSATGEYEQYF. The CDR3 bases are TGCAGTGCTACAGGGGAATACGAGCAGTACTTC.

The rearrangement uses TRBV30 and TRBJ2-1, with 13 positions matching TRBD2. CDR3 length equals 17 residues. Germline CDR1 is GTSNPN and CDR2 is SVGIG (reference sequence). Losses at the gene ends were 8 bases for V and 5 bases for J; bases not matched to a gene: 15. DNA of the CDR3: TGTGCCCTGCAAGGACTAGCGGGAGCCGCGGACAACAATGAGCAGTTCTTC. The encoded protein is CALQGLAGAADNNEQFF.

The chain has TRBV19 and TRBJ2-1; possible D gene TRBD2, 5 bases. Between the trimmed V and J ends, which lost 6 bases and 0 bases, there was a span of 6 bases. Germline V gene sequence: CDR1 LNHDA, CDR2 SQIVND (reference sequence). There are 13 residues in the CDR3. The CDR3 nucleotides are TGTGCCAGTAGGGGGAGCTCCTACAATGAGCAGTTCTTC. Protein: CASRGSSYNEQFF.